This T cell receptor (beta chain) is drawn from a study of T cells in Graves' hyperthyroidism and ophthalmopathy. It was RNA transcripts that yielded the amplified TCR beta CDR3 regions. TCR CDR3 underwent first-round RT-PCR with the HTBI primer set. TCRdb reprocessed the multiplex PCR reads with MiXCR, giving one entry per CDR3 protein. The sample has approximately 600,000 distinct CDR3 sequences; 11% to 15% are singletons. The sequencing input was blood. This TCR was sampled from a woman aged 25 to 39 with Graves' hyperthyroidism that later progressed to Graves' ophthalmopathy.

The CDR3 loop is CASSFGGGQTNEKLFF. In DNA form, the CDR3 reads TGTGCCAGCAGTTTTGGTGGGGGCCAAACTAATGAAAAACTGTTTTTT. The rearrangement uses TRBV28 and TRBJ1-4, with a weak D call TRBD1 (6 bases). The CDR3 sequence is 16 residues long. CDR1 MDHEN and CDR2 SYDVKM come from the germline V gene. Trimming took 3 bases from V and 1 from J, leaving 12 bases between them.